This T cell receptor (beta chain) appears in the sequencing data of a study of OX40 agonist ivuxolimab in advanced cancers. Looking at the study overall: Every 2 weeks, patients got intravenous ivuxolimab at one of six dose levels (0.01-10 mg/kg). The study enrolled dose-escalation patients with hepatocellular carcinoma, melanoma, renal cell or head and neck cancer. One hepatocellular carcinoma and a couple of cutaneous melanoma patients partially responded.

As concerns this clone: The antigen is undetermined.

Broader study findings: Undetermined was the antigen specificity of the expanded peripheral T cells.

Clones were read by immunoSEQ multiplex PCR, and TCRdb kept only the in-frame ones, dropping some. This table holds about 45,000 clones, about 80% found once. Germline CDR1 MNHEY, CDR2 SVGAGI. Trimming left V 8 bases short and J 2 bases short, with 14 bases between. There are 14 residues in the CDR3. Source: CD4+ or CD8+ T cells sorted from blood, taken in a trial of the OX40 agonist ivuxolimab. The V gene is TRBV6-5, the J gene TRBJ2-3; TRBD1 is a possible D gene (5 bases). The receptor's source is an adult with an advanced solid tumor such as melanoma, head and neck, liver or kidney cancer. CDR3 amino acids: CASRIAQDTDTQYF. Written as DNA, the CDR3 is TGTGCCAGCCGAATAGCACAGGACACAGATACGCAGTATTTT.